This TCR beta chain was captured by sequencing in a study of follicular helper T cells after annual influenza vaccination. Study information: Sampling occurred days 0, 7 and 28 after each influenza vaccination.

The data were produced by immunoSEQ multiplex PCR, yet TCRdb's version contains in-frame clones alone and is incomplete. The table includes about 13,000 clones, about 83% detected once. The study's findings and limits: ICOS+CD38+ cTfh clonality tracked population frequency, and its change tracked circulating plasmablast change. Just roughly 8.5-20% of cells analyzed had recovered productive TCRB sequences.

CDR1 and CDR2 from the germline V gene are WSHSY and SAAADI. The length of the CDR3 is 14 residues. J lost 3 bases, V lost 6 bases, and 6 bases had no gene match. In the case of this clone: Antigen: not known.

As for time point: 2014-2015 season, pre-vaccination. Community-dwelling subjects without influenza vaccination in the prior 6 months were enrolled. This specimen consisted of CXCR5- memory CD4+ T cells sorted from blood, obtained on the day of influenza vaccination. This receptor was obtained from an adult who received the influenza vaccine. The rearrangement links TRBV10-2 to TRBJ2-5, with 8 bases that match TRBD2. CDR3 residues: CASRAPGGEETQYF. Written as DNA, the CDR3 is TGCGCCAGCAGGGCGCCCGGGGGGGAAGAGACCCAGTACTTC.